The TCR beta chain under discussion was sequenced for a study of T cell changes during pregnancy in multiple sclerosis. The method was immunoSEQ multiplex PCR; TCRdb's version includes in-frame clones alone and lacks a portion of them. This table has 20,000 to 25,000 clones, around four fifths appearing once. This TCR derives from a female donor in good health, enrolled as a control in a pregnancy study. Sequencing was performed on CD8+ T cells from peripheral blood mononuclear cells, taken in the first trimester of pregnancy.

The CDR3 nucleotides are TGCAGCGTGGATTATAGCGGGAGGGCCTTCAATGAGCAGTTCTTC. It translates to CSVDYSGRAFNEQFF. The chain carries TRBV29-1 and TRBJ2-1; 11 bases match TRBD2. CDR3 length: 15 amino acids. Germline values: CDR1 SQVTM, CDR2 ANQGSEA. The V gene end was trimmed by 6 bases and the J gene end by 6 bases; junction bases not matched to a gene: 10.